This T cell receptor (beta chain) was retrieved from a study of follicular helper T cells after annual influenza vaccination (dated by TCRdb to 2017 to 2019). Broadly, across the study: Blood was drawn on days 0, 7 and 28 after each seasonal influenza vaccination. Some subjects were followed across successive annual vaccinations spanning the 2013-2014, 2014-2015 and 2015-2016 seasons to study recall of cTfh clones. One week after vaccination, a second recruited cohort of roughly eleven subjects (Table S1) displayed a similar ICOS+CD38+ cTfh response. Multi-year samples were available for six subjects, with four spanning two vaccination seasons and two spanning three seasons. The 2015 samples were processed right after collection, while the 2013-2014 samples were cryopreserved. What the research found in general, with its limitations: Successive annual vaccinations recalled a recurrent oligoclonal ICOS+CD38+ cTfh response that contained tetramer and AIM influenza-specific clonotypes. Day 7 ICOS+CD38+ clones were most often found later in ICOS-CD38- cTfh, suggesting that subset may serve as a memory reservoir. Productive TCRB sequences were recovered from only about 8.5-22% of analyzed cells, so rare clonotypes could not be sampled. ICOS+CD38+ cTfh clonality correlated with the frequency of that population, and its change correlated with the change in circulating plasmablast frequency.

The protocol used for the library was the immunoSEQ multiplex PCR assay. Adaptive Biotechnologies carried out TCRB amplification, library preparation, sequencing and preliminary bioinformatics at Survey level resolution. TCRB sequencing used multiplex PCR amplification of genomic DNA from sorted cTfh populations. The original pipeline was this. Clonality was computed in R as 1 minus normalized Shannon entropy; the Gini index was calculated with the R package ineq. Overlap score was defined as the summed counts of shared sequences divided by the total counts of all sequences in both compared samples. Fisher's exact test, with an assumed theoretical repertoire of 10^7 TCRB sequences, was used to assess the significance of shared clonotypes. TCRdb stores this immuneACCESS table with in-frame sequences only. Part of the clones is absent; in the studies checked, under half of the shortfall reflects unresolved V genes, and no reason is known for the rest. V and J calls and clone size are copied from that table; D and trimming were computed from the DNA. Within this sample are roughly 7,000 clones, with approximately 83% of them counted one time only. The top ten constitute roughly 1.5% of the sample.

In regard to this clone: This receptor's antigen is unknown. No much larger clonotype is one base removed from it; base qualities were not supplied.

What this sample's time point label stands for: 2015-2016 season, 7 days after influenza vaccination. Seasonal inactivated influenza vaccine (Fluvarix) was administered to adults, and sorted blood CD4 subsets were tracked by TCRB sequencing before and after vaccination. Subjects were considered eligible if community-dwelling and if influenza vaccine had not been received in the prior 6 months. Reasons for exclusion included contraindications to influenza vaccine, substance abuse, HIV/AIDS, active malignancy, immunomodulatory medication, and active illness such as respiratory infection. Between about 35 and 110 mL of blood was sampled per time point. Circulating Tfh were defined as non-naive CD4+CXCR5+PD-1+ cells and sorted into ICOS+CD38+ and ICOS-CD38- fractions. Ficoll-Paque PLUS or SepMate separation was used to isolate PBMC. Cell subsets were sorted from PBMC on a BD FACS Aria before DNA extraction.

V loses 9 bases of germline sequence and J loses 0 bases, and the interval between the two ends is 19 bases. CDR1 and CDR2, looked up from the germline V gene (reference sequence), are LNHDA and SQIVND. Inclusive of the bounding cysteine and phenylalanine, the CDR3 is 16 residues long. The sequence is cut down to CDR3 DNA, 48 bases in frame from base 1. The starting material was CXCR5+ CD38- circulating T follicular helper cells from blood, obtained 7 days after influenza vaccination. Taken with the paper, the label for cell subset or site translates to: circulating Tfh, non-naive CD4+CXCR5+PD-1+ (ICOS+CD38+ or ICOS-CD38-). The chain is made from TRBV19 and TRBJ2-3; a tentative D call is TRBD2 (6 bases match). The TCR sequence derives from an adult who received the influenza vaccine. The DNA sequence follows: TGTGCCAGCCGACTTTCTAGCGCCCCTAGCACAGATACGCAGTATTTT. This codes for CASRLSSAPSTDTQYF.